The T cell receptor beta chain described here comes from a study of shared clonotypes between healthy human individuals. The V segment lost 8 bases and the J segment 1 base; nucleotides outside the gene matches: 10. The CDR3 is 15 amino acids. From germline, CDR1 is PRHDT and CDR2 FYEKMQ (reference sequence). Every contributor of samples was a Caucasian grown-up residing in Nashville, Tennessee. A word on this clone: Its target is not known.

Each subset's genomic DNA was shared equally among a number of immunoSEQ plates. Sequencing used immunoSEQ multiplex PCR; TCRdb keeps in-frame clones, though not all of them. The sample yields 2 million to 3 million clones, 93% seen once. General study points: The study found roughly 5% of naive CD4 clonotypes shared across a few donors. Sampling used blood alone; tissue repertoires probably differ.

The clonotype comes from a man between 18 and 29 years old in good health. Some clones in this sample may be carry-over from other donors' samples. The genes are TRBV13 and TRBJ1-1; 7 bases agree with TRBD1. The sequenced sample consisted of naive CD4+ T cells from PBMCs. Subset in this sample: CD45RA+ positively selected. The CDR3 protein is CASSRGGQRNTEAFF. CDR3 DNA: TGTGCCAGCTCAAGGGGGGGACAGAGGAACACTGAAGCTTTCTTT. The full variable domain, completed using reference TRBV13 and TRBJ1-1, is AAGVIQSPRHLIKEKRETATLKCYPIPRHDTVYWYQQGPGQDPQFLISFYEKMQSDKGSIPDRFSAQQFSDYHSELNMSSLELGDSALYFCASSRGGQRNTEAFFGQGTRLTVV.